These T cell receptor beta chains were read from a single sample in a study of T-cell reconstitution after alpha-beta-depleted transplantation in children. TCRdb fed the PCR reads into MiXCR, producing one record per CDR3 protein. The repertoire holds 250,000 to 300,000 distinct CDR3 sequences, 9.9% seen once, with roughly a tenth in the top ten. The sample consisted of PBMCs from the stem cell graft donor, taken from the stem cell graft. These receptors were taken from a human donor who donated a stem cell graft to a child with SCID. Both conserved end residues are part of each CDR3. Each record gives: CDR3 length, D gene, V gene, clone size, J gene, CDR3 DNA, CDR3 protein. D genes are given only for firm matches. Not all rows give a size; the values are once, few, many and, for expanded clones, a class.

15,-,TRBV24-1,many,TRBJ2-1,TGTGCCACCAGTGATTGGGCAGGGGGGCACAATGAGCAGTTCTTC,CATSDWAGGHNEQFF
13,-,TRBV29-1,-,TRBJ2-2,TGCAGCGTTCGTGTTGGGGGCACCGGGGAGCTGTTTTTT,CSVRVGGTGELFF
15,-,TRBV5-4,once,TRBJ2-3,TGTGCCAGCAGCTTTGGGCTACTCTGCACAGATACGCAGTATTTT,CASSFGLLCTDTQYF
16,TRBD2,TRBV7-2,-,TRBJ2-5,TGTGCCAGCAGCCGACTAGCGGGGGGATTCGGAGAGACCCAGTACTTC,CASSRLAGGFGETQYF
20,TRBD1,TRBV11-1,-,TRBJ2-3,TGTGCCAGCAGCCATATTACACGGGGGTTGGGGACAGGGGGTCCCGATACGCAGTATTTT,CASSHITRGLGTGGPDTQYF
14,TRBD2,TRBV27,few,TRBJ2-1,TGTGCCAGCAGCCGGGGGACTAGCAGTGGTGAGCAGTTCTTC,CASSRGTSSGEQFF
17,TRBD1,TRBV12-3/TRBV12-4,many,TRBJ1-2,TGTGCCAGCAGGCGTGGTGGGATACGACAGGGAAACTATGGCTACACCTTC,CASRRGGIRQGNYGYTF
15,TRBD1,TRBV7-9,-,TRBJ1-1,TGTGCCAGCAGCGCCGGGACAGCTGATTCTACTGAAGCTTTCTTT,CASSAGTADSTEAFF
16,-,TRBV14,few,TRBJ1-1,TGTGCCAGCAGCCAAGATCTCAGGACATGGGGATTTGAAGCTTTCTTT,CASSQDLRTWGFEAFF
13,-,TRBV6-1,many,TRBJ2-7,TGTGCTTCCTCAAGGGGGACTGTGTACGAGCAGTACTTC,CASSRGTVYEQYF
17,-,TRBV7-6,many,TRBJ1-3,TGTGCCAGCAGCTTAGCGACTGGGAGAGGGCGGGGAAACACCATATATTTT,CASSLATGRGRGNTIYF
13,-,TRBV12-3/TRBV12-4,few,TRBJ2-1,TGTGCCAGCAGTTTCTACGCAGACAATGAGCAGTTCTTC,CASSFYADNEQFF
14,TRBD1,TRBV2,-,TRBJ2-2,TGTGCCAGCAGTCGGGACAGATTTACCGGGGAGCTGTTTTTT,CASSRDRFTGELFF
16,-,TRBV11-2,many,TRBJ2-7,TGTGCCAGCAGCTCCCCGGGACACCCCAGCTCCTACGAGCAGTACTTC,CASSSPGHPSSYEQYF
15,-,TRBV7-8,few,TRBJ2-7,TGTGCCAGCAGCTTAGCCTGGACGGGGTACTACGAGCAGTACTTC,CASSLAWTGYYEQYF